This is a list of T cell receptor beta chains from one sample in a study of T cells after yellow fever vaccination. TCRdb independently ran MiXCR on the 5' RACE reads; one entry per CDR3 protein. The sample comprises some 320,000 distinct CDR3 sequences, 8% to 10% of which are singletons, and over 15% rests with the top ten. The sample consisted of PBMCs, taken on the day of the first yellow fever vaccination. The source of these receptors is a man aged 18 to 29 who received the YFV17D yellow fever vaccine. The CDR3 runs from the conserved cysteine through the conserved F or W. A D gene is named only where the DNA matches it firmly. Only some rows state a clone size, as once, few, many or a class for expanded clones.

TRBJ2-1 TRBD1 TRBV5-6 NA CASSLTRDRGSLDTEQFF TGTGCCAGCAGCCTTACTCGGGACAGGGGGAGCCTAGACACTGAGCAGTTCTTC
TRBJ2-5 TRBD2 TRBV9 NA CASSQQPGLDGGETQYF TGTGCCAGCAGCCAACAGCCCGGACTAGACGGGGGGGAGACCCAGTACTTC
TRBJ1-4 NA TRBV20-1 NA CSAHPGTTNEKLFF TGCAGTGCGCACCCCGGGACCACTAATGAAAAACTGTTTTTT
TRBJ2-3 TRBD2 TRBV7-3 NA CASSDLAGGISSTDTQYF TGTGCCAGCAGCGATCTAGCGGGGGGCATCTCTAGCACAGATACGCAGTATTTT
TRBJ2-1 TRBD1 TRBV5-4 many CASKYGTGASNEQFF TGTGCCAGCAAATATGGAACAGGGGCGTCTAATGAGCAGTTCTTC
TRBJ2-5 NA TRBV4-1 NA CASSQGVGRETQYF TGCGCCAGCAGCCAAGGAGTGGGGAGGGAGACCCAGTACTTC
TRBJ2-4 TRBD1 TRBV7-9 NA CLSSLVFDRGRGNIQYF TGTCTCAGCAGCTTAGTCTTTGACAGGGGGCGCGGAAACATTCAGTACTTC
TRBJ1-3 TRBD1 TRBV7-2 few CASSLRQGRNTIYF TGTGCCAGCAGCTTAAGACAGGGGCGAAACACCATATATTTT
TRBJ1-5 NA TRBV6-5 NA CASSYSSTLDQPQHF TGTGCCAGCAGTTACTCGAGTACGTTAGATCAGCCCCAGCATTTT
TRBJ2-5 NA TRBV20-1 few CSARDRRTQETQYF TGCAGTGCTAGAGATCGGCGGACTCAAGAGACCCAGTACTTC
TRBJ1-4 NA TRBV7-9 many CASAKWEEREKLFF TGTGCCAGCGCGAAATGGGAGGAGCGTGAAAAACTGTTTTTT
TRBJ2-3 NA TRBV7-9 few CASSLTRARGNPDTQYF TGTGCCAGCAGCTTAACCCGGGCCCGAGGCAACCCAGATACGCAGTATTTT
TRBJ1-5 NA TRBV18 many CASSGGRDQPQHF TGTGCCAGCTCAGGGGGGCGGGATCAGCCCCAGCATTTT
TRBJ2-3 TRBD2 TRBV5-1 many CASSLGLAGGTDTQYF TGTGCCAGCAGCTTAGGCCTAGCGGGGGGCACAGATACGCAGTATTTT
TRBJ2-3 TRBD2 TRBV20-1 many CSARDPGGSTDTQYF TGCAGTGCTAGGGACCCGGGGGGGAGCACAGATACGCAGTATTTT